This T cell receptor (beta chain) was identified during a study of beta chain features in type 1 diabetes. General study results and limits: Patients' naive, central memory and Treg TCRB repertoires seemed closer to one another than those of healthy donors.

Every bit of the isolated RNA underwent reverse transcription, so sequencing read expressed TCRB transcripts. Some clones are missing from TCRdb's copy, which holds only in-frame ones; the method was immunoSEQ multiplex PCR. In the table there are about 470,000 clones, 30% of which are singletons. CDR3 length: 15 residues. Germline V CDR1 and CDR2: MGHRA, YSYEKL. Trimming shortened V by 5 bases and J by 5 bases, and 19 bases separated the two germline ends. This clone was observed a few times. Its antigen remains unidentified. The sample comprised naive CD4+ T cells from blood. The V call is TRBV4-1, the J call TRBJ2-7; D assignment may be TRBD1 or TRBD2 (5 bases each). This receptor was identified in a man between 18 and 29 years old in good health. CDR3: CASSFKPGAVDEQYF. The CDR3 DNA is TGCGCCAGCAGCTTCAAGCCCGGGGCCGTAGACGAGCAGTACTTC.